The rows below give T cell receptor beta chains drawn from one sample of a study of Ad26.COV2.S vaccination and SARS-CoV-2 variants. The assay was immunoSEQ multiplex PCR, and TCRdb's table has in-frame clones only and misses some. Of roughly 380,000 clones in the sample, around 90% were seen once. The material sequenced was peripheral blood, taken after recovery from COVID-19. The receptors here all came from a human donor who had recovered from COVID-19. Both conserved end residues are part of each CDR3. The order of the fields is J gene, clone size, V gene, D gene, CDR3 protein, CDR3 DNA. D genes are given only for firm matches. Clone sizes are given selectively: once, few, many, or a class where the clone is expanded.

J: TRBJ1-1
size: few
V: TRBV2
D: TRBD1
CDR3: CASRNRGTNTEAFF
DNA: TGTGCCAGCAGGAACAGGGGAACGAACACTGAAGCTTTCTTT

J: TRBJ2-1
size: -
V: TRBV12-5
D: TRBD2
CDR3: CASVLAGGYNEQFF
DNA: TGTGCTAGTGTTCTAGCGGGGGGGTACAATGAGCAGTTCTTC

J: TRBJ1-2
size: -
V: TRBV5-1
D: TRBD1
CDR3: CASSPGQGAVYGYTF
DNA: TGCGCCAGCAGCCCGGGACAGGGGGCAGTTTATGGCTACACCTTC

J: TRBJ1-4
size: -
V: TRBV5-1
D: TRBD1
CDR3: CASGPGQGNEKLFF
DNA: TGCGCCAGCGGGCCGGGACAGGGGAATGAAAAACTGTTTTTT

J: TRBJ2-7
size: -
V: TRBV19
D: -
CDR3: CASSIDLRATASSYEQYF
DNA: TGTGCCAGTAGTATAGATCTGAGGGCCACCGCATCCTCCTACGAGCAGTACTTC

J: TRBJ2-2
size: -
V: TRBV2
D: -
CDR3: CASSGTSGQGAGELFF
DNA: TGTGCCAGCAGCGGAACCTCAGGGCAGGGCGCCGGGGAGCTGTTTTTT

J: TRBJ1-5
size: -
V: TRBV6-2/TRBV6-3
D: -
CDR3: CASSRRGQPQHF
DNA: TGTGCCAGCAGTAGACGGGGTCAGCCCCAGCATTTT

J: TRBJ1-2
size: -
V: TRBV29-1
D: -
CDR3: CSVEEFYGYTF
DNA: TGCAGCGTTGAAGAATTCTATGGCTACACCTTC

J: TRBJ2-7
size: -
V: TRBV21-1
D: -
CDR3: CASGTPSCEQYF
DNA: TGTGCCAGCGGGACCCCTTCCTGCGAGCAGTACTTC

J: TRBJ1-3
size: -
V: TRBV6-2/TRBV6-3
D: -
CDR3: CASSYQYTGNTIYF
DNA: TGTGCCAGCAGTTACCAGTACACTGGAAACACCATATATTTT

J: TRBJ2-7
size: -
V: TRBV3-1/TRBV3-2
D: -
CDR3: CASSSQVSSGEQYF
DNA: TGTGCCAGCAGCTCACAGGTAAGCTCGGGCGAGCAGTACTTC

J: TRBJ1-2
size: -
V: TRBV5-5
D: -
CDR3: CASSLGTANYGYTF
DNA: TGTGCCAGCAGCCTCGGAACGGCTAACTATGGCTACACCTTC

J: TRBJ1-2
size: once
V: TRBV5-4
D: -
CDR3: CASSLPGNYGYTF
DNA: TGTGCCAGCAGCTTACCAGGAAACTATGGCTACACCTTC

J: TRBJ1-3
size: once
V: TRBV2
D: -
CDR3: CASSGVGPDTIYF
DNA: TGTGCCAGCAGTGGAGTGGGGCCGGACACCATATATTTT

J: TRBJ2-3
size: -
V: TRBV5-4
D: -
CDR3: CASSGRGPTSTDTQYF
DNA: TGTGCCAGCAGCGGCCGGGGCCCCACCAGCACAGATACGCAGTATTTT

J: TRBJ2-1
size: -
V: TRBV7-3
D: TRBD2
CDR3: CASSLGLAGGLAEQFF
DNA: TGTGCCAGCAGCCTAGGACTAGCGGGGGGGCTGGCTGAGCAGTTCTTC

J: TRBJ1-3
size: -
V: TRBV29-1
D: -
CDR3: CSVAVSGNTIYF
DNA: TGCAGCGTTGCCGTCTCTGGAAACACCATATATTTT

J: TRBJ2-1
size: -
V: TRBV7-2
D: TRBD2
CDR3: CASSLVRGVYNEQFF
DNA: TGTGCCAGCAGCTTAGTGCGGGGGGTCTACAATGAGCAGTTCTTC

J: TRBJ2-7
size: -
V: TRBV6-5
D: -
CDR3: CASTDGYEQYF
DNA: TGTGCCAGCACCGACGGCTACGAGCAGTACTTC

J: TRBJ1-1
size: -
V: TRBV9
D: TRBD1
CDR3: CASSQAGTGGTEAFF
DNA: TGTGCCAGCAGCCAGGCGGGGACAGGGGGAACTGAAGCTTTCTTT

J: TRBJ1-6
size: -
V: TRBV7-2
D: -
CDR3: CASSSDRRGSPLHF
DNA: TGTGCCAGCAGTTCAGACAGGCGGGGATCACCCCTCCACTTT

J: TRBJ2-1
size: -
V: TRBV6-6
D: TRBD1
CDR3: CASSRDRGLREQFF
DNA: TGTGCCAGCAGTCGGGACAGGGGATTACGTGAGCAGTTCTTC

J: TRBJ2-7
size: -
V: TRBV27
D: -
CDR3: CASSFLTDSPYEQYF
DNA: TGTGCCAGCAGTTTCCTCACAGACAGTCCCTACGAGCAGTACTTC

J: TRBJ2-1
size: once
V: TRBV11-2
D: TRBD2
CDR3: CASSVAILAGGYNEQFF
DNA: TGTGCCAGCAGCGTCGCCATCCTAGCGGGGGGTTACAATGAGCAGTTCTTC

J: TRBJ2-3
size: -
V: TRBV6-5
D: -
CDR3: CASSYNVGAPTDTQYF
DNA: TGTGCCAGCAGTTACAACGTCGGGGCTCCCACAGATACGCAGTATTTT

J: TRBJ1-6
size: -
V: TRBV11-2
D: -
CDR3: CASNHLRGNNSPLHF
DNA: TGTGCCAGCAACCACTTGAGGGGTAATAATTCACCCCTCCACTTT

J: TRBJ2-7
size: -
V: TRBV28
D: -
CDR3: CASSLGKGEQYF
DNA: TGTGCCAGCAGTTTGGGAAAGGGGGAGCAGTACTTC

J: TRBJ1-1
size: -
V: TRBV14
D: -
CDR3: CASSQDRGIWTEAFF
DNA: TGTGCCAGCAGCCAAGATCGGGGTATATGGACTGAAGCTTTCTTT

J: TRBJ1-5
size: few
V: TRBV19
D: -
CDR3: CASSIGRQSPNQPQHF
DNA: TGTGCCAGTAGTATCGGGAGACAGAGCCCAAACCAGCCCCAGCATTTT

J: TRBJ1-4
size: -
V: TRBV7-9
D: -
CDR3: CASSMTPATNEKLFF
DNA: TGTGCCAGCAGCATGACACCAGCAACTAATGAAAAACTGTTTTTT

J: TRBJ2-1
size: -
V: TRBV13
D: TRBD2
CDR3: CASSFGTSSYEQFF
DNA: TGTGCCAGCAGCTTCGGGACTAGCTCTTATGAGCAGTTCTTC

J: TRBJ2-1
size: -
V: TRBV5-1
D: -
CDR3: CASSLLDGAKGEQFF
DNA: TGCGCCAGCAGCTTGTTGGACGGCGCCAAGGGTGAGCAGTTCTTC

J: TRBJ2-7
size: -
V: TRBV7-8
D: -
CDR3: CASSPSWGEYEQYF
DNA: TGTGCCAGCAGCCCGTCGTGGGGAGAGTACGAGCAGTACTTC

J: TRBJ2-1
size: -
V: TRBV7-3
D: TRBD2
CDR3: CASSLASGGSTNEQFF
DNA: TGTGCCAGCAGCTTGGCTAGCGGGGGGTCCACCAATGAGCAGTTCTTC

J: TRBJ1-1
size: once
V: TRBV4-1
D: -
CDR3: CASSQTGGEAFF
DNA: TGCGCCAGCAGCCAAACGGGGGGTGAAGCTTTCTTT

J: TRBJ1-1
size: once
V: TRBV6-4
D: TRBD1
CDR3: CASSEGTGSTEAFF
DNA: TGTGCCAGCAGTGAAGGGACAGGGAGCACTGAAGCTTTCTTT

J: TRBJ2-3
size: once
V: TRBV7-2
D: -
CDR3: CASSSSTDTQYF
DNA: TGTGCCAGCAGCTCATCCACAGATACGCAGTATTTT

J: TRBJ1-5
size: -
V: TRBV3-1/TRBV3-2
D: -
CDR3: CASSQGSQGSNQPQHF
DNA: TGTGCCAGCAGCCAAGGGTCACAGGGAAGCAATCAGCCCCAGCATTTT

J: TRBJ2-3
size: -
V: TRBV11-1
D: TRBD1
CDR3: CASSPRQGTDTQYF
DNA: TGTGCCAGCAGCCCCAGACAGGGTACAGATACGCAGTATTTT

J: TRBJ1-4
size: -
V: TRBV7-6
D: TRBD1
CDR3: CASSLDRAEKLFF
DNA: TGTGCCAGCAGCCTGGACAGGGCTGAAAAACTGTTTTTT

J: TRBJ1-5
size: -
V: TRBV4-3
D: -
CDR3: CASGQNQPQHF
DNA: TGCGCCAGCGGACAGAATCAGCCCCAGCATTTT

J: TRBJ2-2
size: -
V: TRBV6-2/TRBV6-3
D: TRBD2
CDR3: CASSYLTSGGATGELFF
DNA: TGTGCCAGCAGTTACCTCACTAGCGGGGGGGCGACCGGGGAGCTGTTTTTT

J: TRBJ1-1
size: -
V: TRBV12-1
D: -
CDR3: CASRSGTGMNKVNTEAFF
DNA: TGTGCCAGCAGATCTGGGACAGGGATGAACAAGGTGAACACTGAAGCTTTCTTT

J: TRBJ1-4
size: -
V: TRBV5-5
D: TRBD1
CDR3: CASRVQGGEKLFF
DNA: TGTGCCAGCAGGGTTCAGGGGGGCGAAAAACTGTTTTTT

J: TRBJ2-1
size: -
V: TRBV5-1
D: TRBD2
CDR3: CASSLVRTSDEQFF
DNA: TGCGCCAGCAGCTTGGTGCGGACTAGCGATGAGCAGTTCTTC

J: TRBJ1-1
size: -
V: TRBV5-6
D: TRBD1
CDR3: CASSLKDREAFF
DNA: TGTGCCAGCAGCCTCAAGGACAGGGAAGCTTTCTTT

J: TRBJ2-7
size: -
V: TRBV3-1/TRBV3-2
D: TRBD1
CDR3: CASSQYRGFSYEQYF
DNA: TGTGCCAGCAGCCAATACAGGGGGTTCTCCTACGAGCAGTACTTC

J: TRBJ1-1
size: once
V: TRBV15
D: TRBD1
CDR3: CAASSSGQGVLGTEAFF
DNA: TGTGCCGCCAGCAGTTCCGGGCAGGGGGTACTTGGCACTGAAGCTTTCTTT

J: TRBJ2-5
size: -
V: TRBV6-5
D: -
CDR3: CASSPGPTPIETQYF
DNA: TGTGCCAGCAGTCCAGGACCCACACCGATCGAGACCCAGTACTTC

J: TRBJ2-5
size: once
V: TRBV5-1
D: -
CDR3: CASSLDGGKNQETQYF
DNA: TGCGCCAGCAGCTTGGACGGGGGAAAAAACCAAGAGACCCAGTACTTC

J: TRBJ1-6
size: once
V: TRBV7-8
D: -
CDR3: CASSLDRQGLNSPLHF
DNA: TGTGCCAGCAGCTTAGATCGGCAGGGGTTAAATTCACCCCTCCACTTT

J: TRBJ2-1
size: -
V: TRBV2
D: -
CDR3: CASSETRDIREQFF
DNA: TGTGCCAGCAGTGAAACTAGGGACATCCGTGAGCAGTTCTTC

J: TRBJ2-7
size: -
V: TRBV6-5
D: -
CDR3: CASRPRQQYYYEQYF
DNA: TGTGCCAGCAGACCGAGACAGCAGTATTACTACGAGCAGTACTTC

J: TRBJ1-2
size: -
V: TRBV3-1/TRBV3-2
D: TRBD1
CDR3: CASSQARGNYGYTF
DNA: TGTGCCAGCAGCCAAGCCAGGGGGAACTATGGCTACACCTTC

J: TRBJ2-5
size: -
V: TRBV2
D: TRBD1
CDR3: CASSEAQGAETQYF
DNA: TGTGCCAGCAGTGAAGCACAGGGGGCAGAGACCCAGTACTTC

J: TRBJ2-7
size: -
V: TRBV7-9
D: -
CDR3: CASSLSGGRDYEQYF
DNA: TGTGCCAGCAGCTTATCCGGGGGCCGAGACTACGAGCAGTACTTC

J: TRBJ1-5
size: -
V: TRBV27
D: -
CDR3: CASSQVWRDGDSNQPQHF
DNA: TGTGCCAGCAGCCAAGTCTGGAGGGACGGGGATAGCAATCAGCCCCAGCATTTT